The next 11 T cell receptor beta chains were all read from a single sample in a study of shared clonotypes between healthy human individuals. Some clones are missing from TCRdb's copy, which holds only in-frame ones; the method was immunoSEQ multiplex PCR. The table shows 1.6 million or so clones, with approximately 98.5% occurring only once. The sample taken for sequencing was naive CD4+ T cells sorted from blood. As to subset: CD45RA+ positively selected. All receptors come from a man between 25 and 39 years old in good health.

The J gene is TRBJ1-2, the V gene TRBV7-9; weak D call: TRBD1 (6 bases). Trimming cost V 5 bases and J 4 bases, with 11 bases left between them. This CDR3 comprises 13 residues. Looked up from germline, CDR1 is SEHNR and CDR2 is FQNEAQ (reference sequence). Written as DNA, the CDR3 is TGTGCCAGCAGCCTAGGACAGATCTATGGCTACACCTTC. Its protein product is CASSLGQIYGYTF.

This clone was found once. The sample carries other DNA sequences with the same CDR3. The rearrangement links TRBV5-1 to TRBJ2-7, with D uncertain. Deletions cut 1 base from V and 1 base from J, with 6 bases between. The CDR3 has 13 amino acids. Germline V gene sequence: CDR1 SGHRS, CDR2 YFSETQ. DNA for the CDR3: TGCGCCAGCAGCTTGCGCGGTTCCTACGAGCAGTACTTC. It yields the protein CASSLRGSYEQYF. Full variable domain (outside the CDR3, taken from reference TRBV5-1 and TRBJ2-7): KAGVTQTPRYLIKTRGQQVTLSCSPISGHRSVSWYQQTPGQGLQFLFEYFSETQRNKGNFPGRFSGRQFSNSRSEMNVSTLELGDSALYLCASSLRGSYEQYFGPGTRLTVT.

The gene calls are TRBV19 and TRBJ2-1, with D maybe TRBD2 (6 bases). This CDR3 has 16 amino acids. Germline values: CDR1 LNHDA, CDR2 SQIVND (reference sequence). V was pared by 6 bases and J by 0 bases, with 15 bases between. CDR3 residues: CASRRRAGGSYNEQFF. The CDR3 DNA is TGTGCCAGTAGGCGTAGGGCCGGGGGCTCCTACAATGAGCAGTTCTTC.

This chain connects TRBV2 to TRBJ1-5; TRBD1 matches at 10 bases. J lost 3 bases, V lost 6 bases, and 5 bases had no gene match. Germline loops: CDR1 SNHLY, CDR2 FYNNEI. This CDR3 has 15 amino acids. CDR3 nucleotides: TGTGCCAGCAGAGAGGGACAGGGGTTCAATCAGCCCCAGCATTTT. Translated, it gives CASREGQGFNQPQHF.

The rearrangement links TRBV7-2 to TRBJ2-5; 7 bases align to TRBD1. Germline CDR1 and CDR2: SGHTA and FQGNSA. V lost 3 bases and J lost 5; bases outside the gene matches: 9. CDR3 length: 15 residues. DNA of the CDR3: TGTGCCAGCAGCTTCGGTTTAAGGGGGCATGAGACCCAGTACTTC. Its translation is CASSFGLRGHETQYF. The full variable domain, with the rest looked up from reference TRBV7-2 and TRBJ2-5, is GAGVSQSPSNKVTEKGKDVELRCDPISGHTALYWYRQSLGQGLEFLIYFQGNSAPDKSGLPSDRFSAERTGGSVSTLTIQRTQQEDSAVYLCASSFGLRGHETQYFGPGTRLLVL.

The chain links TRBV15 to TRBJ2-1; 8 bases fit TRBD2. The V segment lost 0 bases and the J segment 8 bases; nucleotides outside the gene matches: 15. This CDR3 comprises 18 residues. Per the germline V gene, CDR1 is LNHNV and CDR2 is YYDKDF (reference sequence). The CDR3, as DNA: TGTGCCACCAGCAGAGAGAAAATGGGGAGCGGGAGAAGGGATGAGCAGTTCTTC. It codes for CATSREKMGSGRRDEQFF.

V and J are TRBV7-9 and TRBJ2-1; D is perhaps TRBD2 (8 bases). The CDR3 is 17 residues long. Germline CDR1 SEHNR, CDR2 FQNEAQ (reference sequence). V lost 5 bases and J lost 8, with 25 bases in between. The CDR3 DNA reads as TGTGCCAGCAGCCCCTCGGGAGGGGGCGTTCGACAGGATGAGCAGTTCTTC. Translated, it gives CASSPSGGGVRQDEQFF.

V is TRBV7-2 and J is TRBJ2-1; D tentatively fits TRBD1 or TRBD2 (5 bases each). Germline values: CDR1 SGHTA, CDR2 FQGNSA. CDR3 length: 13 amino acids. The V end lost 2 bases, the J end lost 6 bases, and 8 bases lay between the germline ends. The CDR3 coding sequence is TGTGCCAGCAGCTTACGGGGACCCAATGAGCAGTTCTTC. Translation gives CASSLRGPNEQFF.

This clone was recorded once. This rearrangement joins TRBV4-3 to TRBJ2-7; 8 bases are shared with TRBD1. Germline V gives CDR1 LGHNA, CDR2 YSLEER. The CDR3 covers 14 residues. V dropped 1 base and J dropped 4; count of bases not matched to a gene: 3. DNA for the CDR3: TGCGCCAGCAGCCAAGGGGACAGGCGGTACGAGCAGTACTTC. It is translated as CASSQGDRRYEQYF.

CDR3 amino acids: CSVGGGYTDTQYF. CDR3 DNA: TGCAGCGTTGGAGGCGGGTACACAGATACGCAGTATTTT. The chain is built from TRBV29-1 and TRBJ2-3; D might be TRBD2 (5 bases). Germline V gene lookup returns CDR1 SQVTM and CDR2 ANQGSEA. With 4 bases removed from V and 2 bases from J, the gap between germline ends came to 10 bases. The CDR3 is 13 amino acids.

The chain has TRBV7-3 and TRBJ1-1, with D possibly being TRBD1 (6 bases). Germline V lookup: CDR1 SGHTA, CDR2 FQGTGA. This CDR3 has 13 amino acids. V lost 2 bases and J lost 5, with 9 bases in between. The CDR3 spells CASSLSRGTEAFF. In DNA, the CDR3 is TGTGCCAGCAGCTTATCCAGGGGAACTGAAGCTTTCTTT.